Included here is one T cell receptor beta chain sequence, with context. Trimming removed 3 bases from V and 5 bases from J; junction bases left unmatched: 6. The germline CDR1 and CDR2 sequences are SGHRS and YFSETQ. The CDR3 spans 14 residues. The sample comes from a study of T cell repertoires in ileal Crohn's disease. Sequencing used immunoSEQ multiplex PCR; TCRdb keeps in-frame clones, though not all of them. The sample includes 6,000 or so clones, roughly 87% of them seen just once. The specimen was ileal tissue. This chain connects TRBV5-1 to TRBJ1-1; TRBD1 matches 8 bases. The receptor comes from an adult with Crohn's disease. This chain's CDR3 is CASSWTGQDTEAFF. The CDR3 nucleotides read TGCGCCAGCAGCTGGACAGGGCAGGATACTGAAGCTTTCTTT.